This TCR beta chain was documented in a study of blood T cell repertoires in COVID-19 (dated by TCRdb to 2019 to 2021). For the wider study: Samples covering the acute and convalescent phases of COVID-19 were provided by collaborators in the United States, Italy and Spain. The repertoires were released in a freely available public database intended as a resource for research on the immune response to SARS-CoV-2. The sample metadata nearly always contained a de-identified subject ID, COVID-19 status, age in years and sex. Samples were obtained from the ongoing ImmuneRACE study (first 160 participants) and from about 1,300 subjects provided by 6 global collaborators. The material from the prospective study consisted of cDNA or gDNA derived from T cells, B-cell-depleted T cells, or PBMCs. Where available, HLA class I and class II types were obtained from metadata supplied by the sample provider rather than from assay-based typing. The dataset comprised deeply sampled blood TCRbeta repertoires from subjects exposed to, actively infected with, or recovered from COVID-19. Here is what the overall study found, with its caveats: The amount of clinical and demographic metadata varied by source and participant and was provided uncurated.

The immunoSEQ Assay, a bias-controlled multiplex PCR, was used to amplify TCRbeta CDR3 regions from genomic DNA. As for how the authors treated the data: The number of nucleated cells in each sample was estimated from the amplification of reference gene primers within the assay. Sequence reads were collapsed and filtered to measure the absolute abundance of every unique TCRbeta CDR3 rearrangement. For each sample, productive Simpson clonality was calculated by taking the square root of Simpson's diversity index across productive rearrangements. TCRdb retrieved this table from immuneACCESS and kept in-frame rearrangements only. Not all clones are present; in checked studies, unresolved V genes account for under half, and no reason is known for the remainder. V, J and clone size are those of that table, while D and trimming were read from the DNA. The sample yields 400,000 or so clones; roughly 88% were counted once. About 0.6% of the sample is in the top ten clones.

Participants in the prospective study were enrolled through a virtual design, were aged 18 to 89 years, and lived in fewer than 30 United States geographic areas. In the prospective study, cohorts were assigned on the basis of participant-reported clinical history obtained from a screening survey and a study questionnaire. Recovered participants in ImmuneRACE Cohort 3 were defined as having two consecutive negative NP/OP PCR tests, clearance from a healthcare professional, or resolution of symptoms. In the prospective study, mobile phlebotomists collected whole blood, serum and a nasopharyngeal or oropharyngeal swab from each participant. Additional blood draws and questionnaires over an approximately 2-month period could optionally be provided by prospective study participants. Prospective study blood samples were shipped either frozen or at room temperature before DNA extraction. In regard to this clone: Its antigen remains undetermined. Qualities for individual bases were not recorded, and no much larger clone is one base off.

V gives up 5 bases and J gives up 0 bases, and the segment between their germline ends measures 8 bases. The germline V gene (reference sequence) yields SSHAT for CDR1 and FNYEAQ for CDR2. Measured from the cysteine to the phenylalanine, the CDR3 is 14 residues long. Only the CDR3 DNA stays, 42 bases, in frame from base 1. Specimen: PBMCs or T cells enriched from blood (not recorded which). The chain joins TRBV7-7 to TRBJ1-3, with the identity of the D gene unclear. This receptor was taken from a man between 18 and 29 years old who had recovered from COVID-19. The DNA sequence follows: TGTGCCAGCAGCCCATTAGTCTCTGGAAACACCATATATTTT. It translates to CASSPLVSGNTIYF.